This entry lists 30 T cell receptor beta chains sequenced from one sample in a study of cytomegalovirus exposure and HLA in healthy donors. TCRdb's table, derived via immunoSEQ multiplex PCR, lists solely in-frame clones and lacks some. This repertoire shows some 190,000 clones, roughly 86% found once; its top ten account for roughly 1.6%. Sequenced sample: PBMCs. These receptors all come from a woman aged 18 to 35 in good health and CMV-seronegative.

CDR3 protein: CASSAGQGARETQYF. CDR3 coding DNA: TGTGCCAGCAGCGCGGGACAGGGGGCTCGGGAGACCCAGTACTTC. The chain links TRBV9 to TRBJ2-5, with 12 bases identical to TRBD1. The germline V gene encodes CDR1 SGDLS and CDR2 YYNGEE. The V segment lost 3 bases and the J segment 5 bases; nucleotides outside the gene matches: 5. The CDR3 covers 15 residues.

A single count supports this clone. Other DNA sequences within the sample encode an identical CDR3. The V gene is TRBV30, the J gene TRBJ2-7; TRBD1 matches 8 bases. Germline CDR1 is GTSNPN and CDR2 is SVGIG (reference sequence). Trimming removed 4 bases from V and 9 bases from J; junction bases left unmatched: 11. The CDR3 is 13 residues long. The CDR3 spells CAWNFQGALAQYF. The CDR3 DNA reads as TGTGCCTGGAACTTCCAGGGGGCTTTAGCGCAGTACTTC.

V is TRBV7-2 and J is TRBJ2-3, with D tentatively TRBD1 (6 bases). Germline loops: CDR1 SGHTA, CDR2 FQGNSA. The CDR3 contains 14 residues. Trimming shortened V by 4 bases and J by 5 bases, and 13 bases separated the two germline ends. The CDR3 sequence: CASSWGPSGDTQYF. CDR3 nucleotide sequence: TGTGCCAGCAGCTGGGGGCCCAGCGGAGATACGCAGTATTTT.

This rearrangement joins TRBV7-9 to TRBJ1-1; 9 bases fit TRBD1. The CDR3 consists of 14 residues. Germline V gene data show CDR1 as SEHNR and CDR2 as FQNEAQ (reference sequence). With V trimmed by 8 bases and J by 5 bases, 9 bases remained unmatched. CDR3 in amino acids: CASGRGDRETEAFF. In nucleotides, the CDR3 is TGTGCCAGCGGCCGAGGGGACAGGGAAACTGAAGCTTTCTTT.

The V call is TRBV1, the J call TRBJ2-3; the DNA was not compared with TRBD2, the D call given in the table. TRBV1 represents a pseudogene. This CDR3 has 20 amino acids. CDR3 sequence (DNA): TGCACCAGCAGCCAAGGTCAGGCGTGGACTAGCGGGGATCCTTGTAATACGCAGTATTTT. The encoded protein is CTSSQGQAWTSGDPCNTQYF.

This rearrangement joins TRBV5-1 to TRBJ1-3, with 9 bases fitting TRBD1. The CDR3 loop spans 17 amino acids. Trimming took 0 bases from V and 3 from J; bases not matched to a gene: 7. Germline V gene data show CDR1 as SGHRS and CDR2 as YFSETQ. CDR3 DNA sequence: TGCGCCAGCAGCTTGGGGGAGACAGGGGGACTTGGAAACACCATATATTTT. This translates into CASSLGETGGLGNTIYF.

The rearrangement links TRBV6-1 to TRBJ1-1; 12 bases are a match to TRBD1. V was pared by 3 bases and J by 3 bases, with 5 bases of the junction left unmatched. Per germline, CDR1 MNHNS and CDR2 SASEGT. The CDR3 totals 16 residues. CDR3 in amino acids: CASSDRDRGQYTEAFF. The CDR3 DNA sequence: TGTGCCAGCAGTGACCGGGACAGGGGGCAGTACACTGAAGCTTTCTTT.

This chain links TRBV6-1 with TRBJ1-2; 8 bases are a match to TRBD1. J gave up 3 bases and V 6 bases, and 9 bases lay outside the gene matches. Looked up from germline, CDR1 is MNHNS and CDR2 is SASEGT. This CDR3 has 15 amino acids. The CDR3 sequence: CASRETGEAYYGYTF. The DNA for the CDR3 is TGTGCCAGCAGAGAGACAGGGGAGGCCTACTATGGCTACACCTTC.

The rearrangement uses TRBV5-1 and TRBJ2-7; 10 bases fit TRBD1. Trimming cost V 4 bases and J 2 bases; bases outside gene matches: 9. Germline V lookup: CDR1 SGHRS, CDR2 YFSETQ. The CDR3 is 16 residues long. CDR3 bases: TGCGCCAGCAGCGACGACAGGGGGCTCGGAACCTACGAGCAGTACTTC. Amino acids: CASSDDRGLGTYEQYF.

The chain joins TRBV28 to TRBJ1-2; possibly TRBD1 for D (6 bases). Germline values: CDR1 MDHEN, CDR2 SYDVKM. The CDR3 is made up of 14 amino acids. V was shortened by 10 bases and J by 8 bases, with 23 bases between the two germline ends. The CDR3 DNA reads TGTGCCATCCATTCTCGGGACAAGGGCGCCGGCTACACCTTC. It encodes CAIHSRDKGAGYTF.

A few counts support this clone. Mismatch with germline at one junction end may stem from a read error. J is TRBJ2-7 and V is TRBV7-2; TRBD1 or TRBD2 may be the D gene (9 bases each). From germline, CDR1 is SGHTA and CDR2 FQGNSA. The CDR3 extends over 15 amino acids. The CDR3 nucleotides are TGTGCCAGCAGCCTAGCGGGACAGGGAGTACACGAGCAGTACTTC. Translated, it gives CASSLAGQGVHEQYF. Filled out from reference TRBV7-2 and TRBJ2-7, the complete variable domain reads GAGVSQSPSNKVTEKGKDVELRCDPISGHTALYWYRQSLGQGLEFLIYFQGNSAPDKSGLPSDRFSAERTGGSVSTLTIQRTQQEDSAVYLCASSLAGQGVHEQYFGPGTRLTVT.

The chain carries TRBV29-1 and TRBJ2-7; 10 bases are shared with TRBD1. With V trimmed by 6 bases and J by 6 bases, 17 bases remained unmatched. The CDR3 spans 16 residues. Germline V lookup: CDR1 SQVTM, CDR2 ANQGSEA. CDR3 DNA sequence: TGCAGCGTCCCTTTCCCGATCCGGGACAGGGGCTGCGAGCAGTACTTC. This gives the protein CSVPFPIRDRGCEQYF.

This rearrangement joins TRBV6-4 to TRBJ2-2; D gene uncertain. Looked up from germline, CDR1 is MRHNA and CDR2 is SNTAGT. The CDR3 is made up of 15 amino acids. V was clipped by 2 bases and J by 0 bases, with 7 bases between them. The CDR3 sequence is CASSDALANTGELFF. CDR3 sequence (DNA): TGTGCCAGCAGTGACGCTCTAGCGAACACCGGGGAGCTGTTTTTT.

V gene TRBV30 combines with J gene TRBJ1-4; the D is unclear. The V gene's germline CDR1 is GTSNPN and CDR2 SVGIG (reference sequence). V lost 4 bases to trimming and J lost 5 bases, with 11 bases between them. The length of the CDR3 is 13 residues. Here the CDR3 reads CAWTLGANEKLFF. The CDR3 DNA follows: TGTGCCTGGACCCTGGGCGCGAATGAAAAACTGTTTTTT.

The V call is TRBV15, the J call TRBJ2-3; tentative D call: TRBD2 (6 bases). The V gene's germline CDR1 is LNHNV and CDR2 YYDKDF (reference sequence). The ends were cut back, 3 bases at V and 11 bases at J, with 21 bases in the middle. The CDR3 sequence is 15 residues long. The DNA for the CDR3 is TGTGCCACCAGCAGGAGTCCGGGACTCCAAATGGGGCAGTATTTT. The encoded protein is CATSRSPGLQMGQYF.

The chain is built from TRBV29-1 and TRBJ1-3; possibly TRBD1 for D (6 bases). Trimming left V 0 bases short and J 4 bases short, with 13 bases between. CDR1 and CDR2 (germline): SQVTM, ANQGSEA. The CDR3 is 15 residues long. CDR3 amino acids: CSVEDLGARGNTIYF. The CDR3 DNA sequence: TGCAGCGTTGAAGATTTGGGGGCGCGCGGAAACACCATATATTTT.

This chain uses TRBV6-6 with TRBJ2-3, with 9 bases matching TRBD2. The length of the CDR3 is 13 residues. The V segment lost 8 bases and the J segment 5 bases; nucleotides outside the gene matches: 5. Germline loops: CDR1 MNHNY, CDR2 SVGAGI (reference sequence). CDR3 loop: CASVAGGEDTQYF. The CDR3 DNA follows: TGTGCCAGCGTGGCGGGAGGGGAAGATACGCAGTATTTT.

The V and J genes are TRBV18 and TRBJ2-7; a weak D match, TRBD1 (7 bases). This CDR3 region has 14 residues. The V end lost 3 bases, the J end lost 3 bases, and 12 bases lay between the germline ends. Germline V CDR1 and CDR2: KGHSH, LQKENI. Written as DNA, the CDR3 is TGTGCCAGCTCACCGGGGGGACAGAACTACGAGCAGTACTTC. Translated: CASSPGGQNYEQYF.

The J gene is TRBJ1-1, the V gene TRBV6-6, with D possibly being TRBD1 (5 bases). The CDR3 has 14 residues. Trimming shortened V by 2 bases and J by 3 bases, and 10 bases separated the two germline ends. The V gene's germline CDR1 is MNHNY and CDR2 SVGAGI (reference sequence). The DNA of the CDR3 is TGTGCCAGCAGTTACGGTACAGGTGACACTGAAGCTTTCTTT. As protein: CASSYGTGDTEAFF.

V and J are TRBV30 and TRBJ1-1; 7 nucleotides match TRBD1. The germline gives CDR1 GTSNPN, CDR2 SVGIG (reference sequence). Trimming took 5 bases from V and 5 from J; bases not matched to a gene: 2. The CDR3 consists of 11 residues. CDR3 region: CAWYRGTEAFF. In DNA form, the CDR3 reads TGTGCCTGGTACAGGGGAACTGAAGCTTTCTTT.

This chain uses TRBV30 with TRBJ2-1; D unclear. This CDR3 contains 13 residues. Trimming shortened V by 3 bases and J by 9 bases, and 15 bases separated the two germline ends. Germline assignment: CDR1 GTSNPN and CDR2 SVGIG (reference sequence). CDR3 nucleotides: TGTGCCTGGAGAAGGAGATCGGATGGTGAGCAGTTCTTC. Protein: CAWRRRSDGEQFF.

V gene TRBV11-3 combines with J gene TRBJ2-7; TRBD2 matches at 7 bases. Per the germline V gene, CDR1 is SGHNT and CDR2 is YENEEA. The J segment lost 1 base and the V segment lost 0 bases, leaving 3 bases of the junction unmatched. This CDR3 has 15 residues. CDR3 bases: TGTGCCAGCAGCTTAGATCGGGGAGGGTCCTACGAGCAGTACTTC. Translating it yields CASSLDRGGSYEQYF.

This chain links TRBV18 with TRBJ1-1; no definite D call. This CDR3 has 12 residues. With 3 bases removed from V and 5 bases from J, the gap between germline ends came to 7 bases. Germline V CDR1 and CDR2: KGHSH, LQKENI. The CDR3 bases are TGTGCCAGCTCACCCGGGGTTACTGAAGCTTTCTTT. Protein: CASSPGVTEAFF.

This chain uses TRBV12-5 with TRBJ2-7; D is possibly TRBD1 (5 bases). The CDR3 consists of 17 residues. The V end lost 2 bases, the J end lost 0 bases, and 17 bases lay between the germline ends. Per the germline V gene, CDR1 is LGHNT and CDR2 is FRNRAP. The chain's CDR3 is CASGLPKTGKSSYEQYF. The CDR3 bases are TGTGCTAGTGGTTTGCCTAAAACAGGAAAAAGCTCCTACGAGCAGTACTTC.

The rearrangement links TRBV14 to TRBJ1-1; the D is unclear. Germline-derived CDR1 and CDR2 are SGHDN and FVKESK. Between the trimmed V and J ends, which lost 1 base and 4 bases, there was a span of 10 bases. The CDR3 consists of 14 residues. CDR3: CASSQVTSGTEAFF. In nucleotides, the CDR3 is TGTGCCAGCAGCCAAGTAACCAGCGGCACTGAAGCTTTCTTT. Looking up the rest from reference TRBV14 and TRBJ1-1 gives the full variable domain: EAGVTQFPSHSVIEKGQTVTLRCDPISGHDNLYWYRRVMGKEIKFLLHFVKESKQDESGMPNNRFLAERTGGTYSTLKVQPAELEDSGVYFCASSQVTSGTEAFFGQGTRLTVV.

The CDR3, as DNA: TGTGCCAGCAGCCCAATCTCCGGGACAGGGTATGGCTACACCTTC. This encodes CASSPISGTGYGYTF. This sequence joins TRBV7-2 and TRBJ1-2, with 9 positions matching TRBD1. CDR1 is SGHTA, CDR2 FQGNSA, per germline. Unmatched junction bases numbered 9, after V lost 5 bases and J lost 5 bases. The CDR3 consists of 15 residues.

The count of this clone is one. V gene TRBV10-1 combines with J gene TRBJ2-1; D not certain. The CDR3 runs to 13 residues. Trimming shortened V by 0 bases and J by 9 bases, and 9 bases separated the two germline ends. Germline lookup yields CDR1 WNHNN and CDR2 SYGVQD (reference sequence). The DNA of the CDR3 is TGCGCCAGCAGTGAGTCTATATCCCCTGAGCAGTTCTTC. Amino acid sequence: CASSESISPEQFF.

This sequence joins TRBV5-8 and TRBJ2-3; D may be TRBD2 (6 bases). CDR1 is SGHTS and CDR2 is YDEGEE in the germline V gene. Between the trimmed V and J ends, which lost 3 bases and 2 bases, there was a span of 10 bases. CDR3 length equals 14 residues. Written as DNA, the CDR3 is TGTGCCAGCAGCTCGCCGGGACTCACAGATACGCAGTATTTT. Translated: CASSSPGLTDTQYF.

The chain joins TRBV29-1 to TRBJ2-7, with TRBD1 identical over 9 bases. Trimming at V came to 4 bases and at J to 2 bases, leaving 3 bases not matched to a gene. The germline V gene has CDR1 SQVTM and CDR2 ANQGSEA. CDR3 length: 13 residues. The CDR3 reads CSVARTGAYEQYF. CDR3 coding DNA: TGCAGCGTTGCCCGGACAGGGGCCTACGAGCAGTACTTC.

This sequence joins TRBV27 and TRBJ2-5, with D maybe TRBD1 (5 bases). V shed 3 bases and J shed 4 bases, with 12 bases lying between them. CDR1 is MNHEY and CDR2 is SMNVEV in the germline V gene (reference sequence). CDR3 length equals 14 residues. Written as DNA, the CDR3 is TGTGCCAGCAGTTTGTCGGTAAGGGGAGAGACCCAGTACTTC. This translates into CASSLSVRGETQYF.